The text below deals with one T cell receptor beta chain. This table comes from immunoSEQ multiplex PCR, and its TCRdb copy is limited to in-frame clones, with some not included. The sample consists of under 20,000 clones, over 75% of them appearing once. This sample stems from a study of T cell clones after liver transplantation. Germline trimming cut 5 bases from V and 2 bases from J; bases unmatched to any gene: 8. The CDR3 loop spans 16 amino acids. Germline assignment: CDR1 MDHEN and CDR2 SYDVKM. Sample: CD8+ T cells from blood, taken 45 to 47 months after liver transplant. This sequence joins TRBV28 and TRBJ2-2; TRBD1 matches at 7 bases. This TCR came from a human patient who received a liver transplant. Some T cells could come from the graft donor. Here the CDR3 DNA reads TGTGCCAGCAGTCCTCCACAGGGGCCCAACACCGGGGAGCTGTTTTTT. It specifies CASSPPQGPNTGELFF.